The 4 T cell receptor beta chains given below trace back to one sample, sequenced in a study of CD8 T cells in ankylosing spondylitis. Study-wide points: Made up of 7 to 9 highly homologous variants, a TCR beta motif appeared characteristic of ankylosing spondylitis blood.

Which antigens these TCRs recognize remains unknown. MiXCR, applied by TCRdb to the 5' RACE reads, yields one record per CDR3 protein. The repertoire consists of about 440,000 distinct CDR3 sequences, with more than 15% occurring once and the leading ten covering just over 1%. The sequenced material came from blood, either unsorted or a sorted T cell fraction (not recorded which). The receptors originated from a male donor with ankylosing spondylitis.

This clonotype occurred a few times. The CDR3: CSARDQGASANEKLFF. Written as DNA, the CDR3 is TGCAGTGCTAGAGATCAAGGGGCATCGGCTAATGAAAAACTGTTTTTT. The chain employs TRBV20-1 and TRBJ1-4; TRBD1 might be the D (5 bases). CDR1 and CDR2 from the germline V gene are DFQATT and SNEGSKA (reference sequence). The V and J ends lost 0 bases and 3 bases respectively, with 14 bases between them. CDR3 length equals 16 residues.

This clonotype occurred a few times. The CDR3, as DNA: TGTGCCAGTACGCAGGGCACCTCTCTTTACTATGGCTACACCTTC. Its protein product is CASTQGTSLYYGYTF. This chain joins TRBV6-1 and TRBJ1-2; the D gene is possibly TRBD1 (5 bases). V was cut by 9 bases and J by 3 bases, with 20 bases left in between. The V gene's germline CDR1 is MNHNS and CDR2 SASEGT. The CDR3 sequence is 15 residues long.

This sequence joins TRBV7-8 and TRBJ1-2; TRBD1 might be the D (6 bases). The V and J ends lost 2 bases and 3 bases respectively, with 19 bases between them. Per the germline V gene, CDR1 is SGHVS and CDR2 is FQNEAQ. The CDR3 has 17 amino acids. The DNA for the CDR3 is TGTGCCAGCAGCTTACGCTCTGGCCAACAGGGACACTATGGCTACACCTTC. Its protein is CASSLRSGQQGHYGYTF.

This clonotype was seen ten or more times. V and J are TRBV7-9 and TRBJ2-7, with 7 nucleotides matching TRBD2. The junction had 9 bases not matched to a gene; V was cut back by 7 bases and J by 3 bases. There are 14 residues in the CDR3. Germline V gene sequence: CDR1 SEHNR, CDR2 FQNEAQ (reference sequence). CDR3 region: CASTHGAGVYEQYF. The CDR3 DNA reads TGTGCCAGCACCCACGGGGCGGGAGTCTACGAGCAGTACTTC.